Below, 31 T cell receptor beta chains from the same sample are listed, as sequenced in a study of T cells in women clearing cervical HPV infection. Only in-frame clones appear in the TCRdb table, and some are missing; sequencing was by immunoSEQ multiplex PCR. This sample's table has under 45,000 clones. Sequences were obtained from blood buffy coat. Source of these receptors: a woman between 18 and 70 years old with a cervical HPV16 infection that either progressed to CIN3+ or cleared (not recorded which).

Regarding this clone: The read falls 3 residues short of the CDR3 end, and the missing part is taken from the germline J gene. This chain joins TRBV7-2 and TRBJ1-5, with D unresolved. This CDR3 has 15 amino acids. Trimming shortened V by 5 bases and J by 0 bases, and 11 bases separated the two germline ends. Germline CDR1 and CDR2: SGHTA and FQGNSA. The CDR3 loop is CASSDQVYSNQPQHF. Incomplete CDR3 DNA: TGTGCCAGCAGCGATCAGGTTTATAGCAATCAGCCC.

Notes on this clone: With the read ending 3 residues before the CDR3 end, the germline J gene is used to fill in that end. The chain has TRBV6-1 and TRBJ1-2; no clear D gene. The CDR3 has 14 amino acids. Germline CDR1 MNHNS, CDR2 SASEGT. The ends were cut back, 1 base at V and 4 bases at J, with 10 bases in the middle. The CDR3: CASSEVAAGYGYTF. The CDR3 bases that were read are TGTGCCAGCAGTGAAGTCGCCGCCGGCTATGGC.

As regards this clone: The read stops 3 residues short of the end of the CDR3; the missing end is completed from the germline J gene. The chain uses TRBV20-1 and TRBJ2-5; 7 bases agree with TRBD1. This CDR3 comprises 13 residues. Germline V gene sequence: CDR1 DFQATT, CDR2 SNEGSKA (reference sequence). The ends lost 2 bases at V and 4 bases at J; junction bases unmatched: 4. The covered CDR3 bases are TGCAGTGCTAGACGACAGGGAGCAGAGACC. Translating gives CSARRQGAET. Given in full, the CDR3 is CSARRQGAETQYF.

CDR3 bases read: TGCGCCAGCAGCTCCGGGACAGGGCCCTACGAG. Encoded protein: CASSSGTGPYE. The full CDR3 sequence reads CASSSGTGPYEQYF. The chain links TRBV5-1 to TRBJ2-7; TRBD1 agrees at 9 bases. The sequenced fragment ends 3 residues before the CDR3 boundary, so the rest is inferred from the germline J gene. J was trimmed by 2 bases and V by 3 bases; bases with no gene match: 3. This CDR3 comprises 14 residues. Germline V CDR1 and CDR2: SGHRS, YFSETQ.

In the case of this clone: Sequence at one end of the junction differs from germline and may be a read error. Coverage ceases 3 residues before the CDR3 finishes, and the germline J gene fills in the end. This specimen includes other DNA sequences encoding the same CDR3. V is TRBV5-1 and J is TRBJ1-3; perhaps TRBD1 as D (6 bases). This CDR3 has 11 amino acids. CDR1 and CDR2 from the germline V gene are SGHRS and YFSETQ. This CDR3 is CASKQGDTIYF. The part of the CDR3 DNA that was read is TGCGCCAGCAAACAGGGAGACACG.

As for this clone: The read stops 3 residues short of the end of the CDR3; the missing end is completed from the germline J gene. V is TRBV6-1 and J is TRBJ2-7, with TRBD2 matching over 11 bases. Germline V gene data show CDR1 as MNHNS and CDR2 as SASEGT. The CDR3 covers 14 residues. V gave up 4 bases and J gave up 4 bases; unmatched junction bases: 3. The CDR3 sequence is CASSASGGKYEQYF. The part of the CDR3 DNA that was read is TGTGCCAGCAGTGCTAGCGGGGGGAAGTACGAG.

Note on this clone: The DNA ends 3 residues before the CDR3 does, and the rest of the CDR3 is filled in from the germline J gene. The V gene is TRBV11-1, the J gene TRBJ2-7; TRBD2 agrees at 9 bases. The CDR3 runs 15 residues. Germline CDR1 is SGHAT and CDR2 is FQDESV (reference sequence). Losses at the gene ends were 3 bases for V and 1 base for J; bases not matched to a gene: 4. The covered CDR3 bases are TGTGCCAGCAGCTTCGGGACTAGCTGGTCCTACGAG. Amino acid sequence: CASSFGTSWSYE. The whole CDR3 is CASSFGTSWSYEQYF. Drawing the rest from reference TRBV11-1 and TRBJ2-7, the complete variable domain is EAEVAQSPRYKITEKSQAVAFWCDPISGHATLYWYRQILGQGPELLVQFQDESVVDDSQLPKDRFSAERLKGVDSTLKIQPAELGDSAMYLCASSFGTSWSYEQYFGPGTRLTVT.

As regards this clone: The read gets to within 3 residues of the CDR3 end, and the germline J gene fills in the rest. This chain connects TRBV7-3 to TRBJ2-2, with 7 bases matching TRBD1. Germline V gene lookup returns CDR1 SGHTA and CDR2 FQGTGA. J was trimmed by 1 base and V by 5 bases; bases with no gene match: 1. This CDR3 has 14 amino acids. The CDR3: CASSRQGNTGELFF. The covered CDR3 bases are TGTGCCAGCAGCCGACAGGGGAACACCGGGGAG.

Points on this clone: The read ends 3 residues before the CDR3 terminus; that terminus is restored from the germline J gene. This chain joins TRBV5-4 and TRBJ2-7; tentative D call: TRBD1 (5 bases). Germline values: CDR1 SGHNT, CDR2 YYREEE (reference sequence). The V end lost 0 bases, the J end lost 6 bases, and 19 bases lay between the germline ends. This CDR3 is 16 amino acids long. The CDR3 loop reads CASSLATQGPYSEQYF. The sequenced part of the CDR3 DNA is TGTGCCAGCAGCTTGGCCACGCAGGGTCCCTATTCCGAG.

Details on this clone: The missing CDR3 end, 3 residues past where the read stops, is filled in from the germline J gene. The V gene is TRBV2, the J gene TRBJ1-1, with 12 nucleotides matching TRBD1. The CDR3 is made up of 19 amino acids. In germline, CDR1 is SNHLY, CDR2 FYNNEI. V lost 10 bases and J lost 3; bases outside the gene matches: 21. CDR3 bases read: TGTGCCACGGTCCGGGACAGGGGGCTGGTGGTCGCCGGGGACACTGAA. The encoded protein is CATVRDRGLVVAGDTE. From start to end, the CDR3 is CATVRDRGLVVAGDTEAFF.

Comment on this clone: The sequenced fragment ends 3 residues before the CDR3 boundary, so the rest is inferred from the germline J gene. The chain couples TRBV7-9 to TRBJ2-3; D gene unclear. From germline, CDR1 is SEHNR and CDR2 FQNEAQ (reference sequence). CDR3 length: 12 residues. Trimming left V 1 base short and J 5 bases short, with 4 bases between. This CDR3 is CASSLDRDTQYF. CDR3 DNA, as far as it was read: TGTGCCAGCAGCTTAGACAGAGATACG.

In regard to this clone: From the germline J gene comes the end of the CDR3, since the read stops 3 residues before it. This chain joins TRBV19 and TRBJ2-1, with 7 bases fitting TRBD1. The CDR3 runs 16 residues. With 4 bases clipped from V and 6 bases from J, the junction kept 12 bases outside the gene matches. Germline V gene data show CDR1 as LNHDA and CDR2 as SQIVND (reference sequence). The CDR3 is CASSTRQGGVSNEQFF. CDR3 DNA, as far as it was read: TGTGCCAGTAGTACAAGACAGGGCGGCGTTAGCAATGAG.

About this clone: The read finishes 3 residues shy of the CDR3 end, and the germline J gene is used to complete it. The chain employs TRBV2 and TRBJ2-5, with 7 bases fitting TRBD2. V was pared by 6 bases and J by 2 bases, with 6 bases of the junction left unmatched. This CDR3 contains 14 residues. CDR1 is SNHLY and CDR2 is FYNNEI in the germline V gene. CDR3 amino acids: CASSLWTSQETQYF. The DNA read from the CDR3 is TGTGCCAGCAGCCTTTGGACTAGTCAAGAGACC.

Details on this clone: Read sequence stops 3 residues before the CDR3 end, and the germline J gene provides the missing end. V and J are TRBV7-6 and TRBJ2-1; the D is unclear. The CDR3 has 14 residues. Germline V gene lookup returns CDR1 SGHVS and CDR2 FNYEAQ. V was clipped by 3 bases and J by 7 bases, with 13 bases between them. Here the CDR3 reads CASSFGDTLNEQFF. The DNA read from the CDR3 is TGTGCCAGCAGCTTTGGTGACACGTTGAATGAG.

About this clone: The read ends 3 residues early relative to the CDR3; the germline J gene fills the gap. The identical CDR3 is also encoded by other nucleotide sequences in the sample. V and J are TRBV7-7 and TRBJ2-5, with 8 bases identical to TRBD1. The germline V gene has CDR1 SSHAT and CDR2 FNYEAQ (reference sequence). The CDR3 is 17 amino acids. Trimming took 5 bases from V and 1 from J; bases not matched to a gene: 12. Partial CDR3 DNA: TGTGCCAGCAGCCTAGGATCAGGGGGCGTGGGCCAAGAGACC. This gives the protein CASSLGSGGVGQET. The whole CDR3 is CASSLGSGGVGQETQYF.

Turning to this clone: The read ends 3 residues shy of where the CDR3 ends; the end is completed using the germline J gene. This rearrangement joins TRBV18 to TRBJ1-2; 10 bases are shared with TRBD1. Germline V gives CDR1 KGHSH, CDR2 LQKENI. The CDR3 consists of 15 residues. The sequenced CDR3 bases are TGTGCCAGCTCACCCCGACAGGGGGCCTCCTACGAC. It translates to CASSPRQGASYD. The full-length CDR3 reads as CASSPRQGASYDYTF.

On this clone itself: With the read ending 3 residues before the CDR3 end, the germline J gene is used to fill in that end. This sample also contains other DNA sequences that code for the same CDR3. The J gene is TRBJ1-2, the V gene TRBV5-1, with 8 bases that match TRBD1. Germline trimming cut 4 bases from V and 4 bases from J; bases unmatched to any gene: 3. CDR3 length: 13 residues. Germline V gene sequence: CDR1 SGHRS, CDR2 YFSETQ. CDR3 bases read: TGCGCCAGCAGCCCCGGGACAGGCTATGGC. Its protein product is CASSPGTGYG. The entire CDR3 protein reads CASSPGTGYGYTF.

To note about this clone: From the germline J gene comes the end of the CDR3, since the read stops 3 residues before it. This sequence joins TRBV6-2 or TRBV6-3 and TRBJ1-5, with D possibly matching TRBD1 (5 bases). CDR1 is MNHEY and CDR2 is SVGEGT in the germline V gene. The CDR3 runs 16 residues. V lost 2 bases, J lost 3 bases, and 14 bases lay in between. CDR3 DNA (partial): TGTGCCAGCAGTTACCCGCCCCGGGGGATCAATCAGCCC. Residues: CASSYPPRGINQP. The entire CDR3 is CASSYPPRGINQPQHF.

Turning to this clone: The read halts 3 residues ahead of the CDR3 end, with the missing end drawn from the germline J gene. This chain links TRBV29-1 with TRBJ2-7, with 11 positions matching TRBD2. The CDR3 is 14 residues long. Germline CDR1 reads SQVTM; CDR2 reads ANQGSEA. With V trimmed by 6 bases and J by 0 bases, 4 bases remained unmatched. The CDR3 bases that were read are TGCAGCGTGACGACTAGCGGGAACTCCTACGAG. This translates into CSVTTSGNSYE. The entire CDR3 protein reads CSVTTSGNSYEQYF.

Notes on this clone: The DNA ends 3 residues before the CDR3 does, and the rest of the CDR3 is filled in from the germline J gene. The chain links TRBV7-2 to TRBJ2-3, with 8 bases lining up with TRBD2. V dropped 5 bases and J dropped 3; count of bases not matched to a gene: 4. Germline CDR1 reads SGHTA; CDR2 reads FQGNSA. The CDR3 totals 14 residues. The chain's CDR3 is CASSLGTRTDTQYF. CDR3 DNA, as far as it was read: TGTGCCAGCAGCCTCGGGACTAGAACAGATACG.

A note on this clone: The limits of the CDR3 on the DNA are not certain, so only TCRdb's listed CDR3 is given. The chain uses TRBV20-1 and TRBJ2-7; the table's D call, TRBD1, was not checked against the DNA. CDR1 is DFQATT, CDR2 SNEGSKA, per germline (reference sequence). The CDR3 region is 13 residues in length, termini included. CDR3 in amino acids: CSIRARGTYEQYF.

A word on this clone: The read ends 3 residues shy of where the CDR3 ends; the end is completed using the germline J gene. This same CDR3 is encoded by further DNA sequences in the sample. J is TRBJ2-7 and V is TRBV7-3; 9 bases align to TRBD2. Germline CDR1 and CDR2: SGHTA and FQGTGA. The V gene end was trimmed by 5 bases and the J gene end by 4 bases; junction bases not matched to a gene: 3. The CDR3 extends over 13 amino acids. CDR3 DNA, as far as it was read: TGTGCCAGCAGCCAAAGCGGGGGGTACGAG. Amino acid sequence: CASSQSGGYE. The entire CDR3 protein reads CASSQSGGYEQYF.

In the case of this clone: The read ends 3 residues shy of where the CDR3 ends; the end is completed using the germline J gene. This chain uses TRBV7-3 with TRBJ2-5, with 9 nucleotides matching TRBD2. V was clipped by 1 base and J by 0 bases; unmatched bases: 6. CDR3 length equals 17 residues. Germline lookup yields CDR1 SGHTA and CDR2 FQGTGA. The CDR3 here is CASSLSGSGGYQETQYF. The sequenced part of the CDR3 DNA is TGTGCCAGCAGCTTAAGTGGTAGCGGGGGATACCAAGAGACC.

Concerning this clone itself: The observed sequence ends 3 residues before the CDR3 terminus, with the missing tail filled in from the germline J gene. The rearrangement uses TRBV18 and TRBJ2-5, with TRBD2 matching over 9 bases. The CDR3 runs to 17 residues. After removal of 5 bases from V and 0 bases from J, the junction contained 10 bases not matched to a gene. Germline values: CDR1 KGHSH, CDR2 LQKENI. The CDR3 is CASSEVSGRIDQETQYF. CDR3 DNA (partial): TGTGCCAGCTCAGAGGTTAGCGGGAGAATTGACCAAGAGACC.

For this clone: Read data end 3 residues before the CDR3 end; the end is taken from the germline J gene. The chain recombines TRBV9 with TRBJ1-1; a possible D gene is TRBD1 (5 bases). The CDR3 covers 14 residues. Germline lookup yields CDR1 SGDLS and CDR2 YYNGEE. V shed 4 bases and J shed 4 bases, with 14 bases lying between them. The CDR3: CASSPDSLSTEAFF. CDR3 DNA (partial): TGTGCCAGCAGCCCAGACAGTCTGAGCACTGAA.

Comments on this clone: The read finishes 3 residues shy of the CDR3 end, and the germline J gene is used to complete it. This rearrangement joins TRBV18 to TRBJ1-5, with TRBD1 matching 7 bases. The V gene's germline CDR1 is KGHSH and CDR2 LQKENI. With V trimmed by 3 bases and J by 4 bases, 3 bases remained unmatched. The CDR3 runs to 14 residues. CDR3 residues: CASSPGQVNQPQHF. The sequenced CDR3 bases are TGTGCCAGCTCACCCGGACAGGTTAATCAGCCC.

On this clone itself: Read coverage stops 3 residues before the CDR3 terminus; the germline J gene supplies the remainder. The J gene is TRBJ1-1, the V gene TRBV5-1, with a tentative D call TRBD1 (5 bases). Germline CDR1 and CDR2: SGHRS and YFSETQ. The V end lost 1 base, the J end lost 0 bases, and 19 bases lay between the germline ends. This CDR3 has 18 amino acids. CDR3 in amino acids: CASSLLGHEGLLNTEAFF. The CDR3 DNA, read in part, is TGCGCCAGCAGCTTGTTGGGCCATGAGGGGCTTTTGAACACTGAA.

This chain's CDR3 is CASSLGHSGETQYF. The sequenced CDR3 bases are TGTGCCAGCAGCTTAGGCCACTCAGGAGAGACC. The V call is TRBV7-2, the J call TRBJ2-5; D unresolved. The read ends 3 residues early relative to the CDR3; the germline J gene fills the gap. The CDR3 sequence is 14 residues long. Germline CDR1 reads SGHTA; CDR2 reads FQGNSA. V was trimmed by 1 base and J by 4 bases, leaving 10 bases between them.

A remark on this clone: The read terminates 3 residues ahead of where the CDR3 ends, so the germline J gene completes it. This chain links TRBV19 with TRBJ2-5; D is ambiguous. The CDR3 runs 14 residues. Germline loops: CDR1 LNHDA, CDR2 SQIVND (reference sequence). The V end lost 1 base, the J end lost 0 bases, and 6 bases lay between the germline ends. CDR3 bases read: TGTGCCAGTAGTATAGGGCCGTACCAAGAGACC. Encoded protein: CASSIGPYQET. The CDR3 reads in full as CASSIGPYQETQYF. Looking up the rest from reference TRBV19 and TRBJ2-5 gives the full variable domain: DGGITQSPKYLFRKEGQNVTLSCEQNLNHDAMYWYRQDPGQGLRLIYYSQIVNDFQKGDIAEGYSVSREKKESFPLTVTSAQKNPTAFYLCASSIGPYQETQYFGPGTRLLVL.

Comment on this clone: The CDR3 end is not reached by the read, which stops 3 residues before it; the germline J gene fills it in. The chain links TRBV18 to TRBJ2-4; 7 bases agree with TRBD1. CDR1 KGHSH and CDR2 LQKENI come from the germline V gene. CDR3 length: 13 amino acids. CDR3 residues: CASSPGQDDGQYF. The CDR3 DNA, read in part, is TGTGCCAGCTCACCCGGACAGGATGATGGT.

CDR3 sequence: CASSSSGTSSGPDTQYF. Incomplete CDR3 DNA: TGTGCCAGCAGCTCCTCCGGGACTTCTAGTGGGCCAGATACG. The chain couples TRBV7-3 to TRBJ2-3, with a possible D match to TRBD2 (6 bases). The read terminates 3 residues ahead of where the CDR3 ends, so the germline J gene completes it. The CDR3 is 17 residues long. Germline values: CDR1 SGHTA, CDR2 FQGTGA. Trimming shortened V by 4 bases and J by 4 bases, and 21 bases separated the two germline ends.